This T cell receptor (beta chain) was sequenced for a study of cytomegalovirus exposure and HLA in healthy donors. Primers included in the PCR were 60 Vbeta and 13 Jbeta primers. TCRdb's table, derived via immunoSEQ multiplex PCR, lists solely in-frame clones and lacks some. Among around 80,000 clones listed, around 60% were seen once. Between the trimmed V and J ends, which lost 0 bases and 3 bases, there was a span of 6 bases. This CDR3 region has 12 residues. Germline CDR1 reads SQVTM; CDR2 reads ANQGSEA. The sample comprised PBMCs. This clonotype was sampled from a male donor in good health and CMV-seropositive. The V call is TRBV29-1, the J call TRBJ2-7; D is unresolved. Here the CDR3 reads CSVEDPDYEQYF. CDR3 DNA: TGCAGCGTTGAAGATCCAGACTACGAGCAGTACTTC.